The 32 T cell receptor beta chains below were found in one sample sequenced in a study of CD8 T cells in ankylosing spondylitis. One entry per CDR3 protein, called by TCRdb with MiXCR from the 5' RACE reads. The sample contains 250,000 or so distinct CDR3 sequences, around 25% of which appear only once. The source material was blood, either unsorted or a sorted T cell fraction (not recorded which). These receptors were obtained from a male donor with ankylosing spondylitis or in good health (not recorded which).

This clonotype has just a few counts. The V gene is TRBV11-1, the J gene TRBJ2-1; 12 nucleotides agree with TRBD1. Trimming cost V 1 base and J 6 bases; bases outside gene matches: 10. This CDR3 has 18 residues. CDR1 is SGHAT, CDR2 FQDESV, per germline (reference sequence). The CDR3 region is CASSLGEPGQGASNEQFF. The CDR3 DNA sequence: TGTGCCAGCAGCTTAGGGGAGCCGGGACAGGGGGCTTCCAATGAGCAGTTCTTC.

The V call is TRBV12-3 or TRBV12-4, the J call TRBJ1-5; D might be TRBD1 (5 bases). The CDR3 covers 13 residues. With 8 bases removed from V and 1 base from J, the gap between germline ends came to 9 bases. CDR3 sequence: CASGAGSNQPQHF. The CDR3, as DNA: TGTGCCAGCGGGGCGGGGAGCAATCAGCCCCAGCATTTT.

The chain uses TRBV20-1 and TRBJ2-7; D might be TRBD1 or TRBD2, each matching 5 bases. V was clipped by 6 bases and J by 2 bases, with 17 bases between them. Germline CDR1 DFQATT, CDR2 SNEGSKA (reference sequence). The CDR3 has 14 amino acids. CDR3: CSAPLRDGTYEQYF. The CDR3 DNA reads as TGCAGTGCCCCACTCCGGGACGGGACCTACGAGCAGTACTTC.

This clonotype was counted ten times or more. V is TRBV15 and J is TRBJ2-7; possible D gene TRBD1, 5 bases. CDR3 length equals 15 residues. Trimming cost V 0 bases and J 3 bases, with 12 bases left between them. Germline V gene lookup returns CDR1 LNHNV and CDR2 YYDKDF (reference sequence). Here the CDR3 DNA reads TGTGCCACCAGCAGAGATCTAGGGGTCCTCTACGAGCAGTACTTC. Its translation is CATSRDLGVLYEQYF.

This clonotype has a single count. The rearrangement joins TRBV24-1 to TRBJ2-3; D is possibly TRBD2 (7 bases). The CDR3 has 16 residues. Germline values: CDR1 KGHDR, CDR2 SFDVKD. Trimming left V 1 base short and J 4 bases short, with 14 bases between. DNA of the CDR3: TGTGCCACCAGTGATTTAGGGCGAGGGGGGGCAGATACGCAGTATTTT. It is translated as CATSDLGRGGADTQYF.

This clonotype has at least ten counts. The chain combines TRBV9 with TRBJ2-2; either TRBD1 or TRBD2 may supply D (6 bases each). Trimming took off 4 bases at V and 0 bases at J, with 13 bases between the two ends. The germline V gene has CDR1 SGDLS and CDR2 YYNGEE. The CDR3 sequence is 16 residues long. CDR3 amino acids: CASSLYGGANTGELFF. The CDR3 DNA reads as TGTGCCAGCAGCCTTTACGGGGGCGCGAACACCGGGGAGCTGTTTTTT.

Ten or more counts support this clonotype. The rearrangement joins TRBV10-3 to TRBJ2-1; the D is unclear. Trimming stripped 2 bases from V and 7 bases from J, with 6 bases between. Germline V gene lookup returns CDR1 ENHRY and CDR2 SYGVKD. The CDR3 sequence is 12 residues long. DNA of the CDR3: TGTGCCATCAGTGAGGAGACGAATGAGCAGTTCTTC. As protein: CAISEETNEQFF.

This clonotype was observed many times. The chain links TRBV5-6 to TRBJ2-1; 11 nucleotides agree with TRBD2. Trimming cost V 3 bases and J 5 bases; bases outside gene matches: 4. The length of the CDR3 is 15 residues. Germline V gene data show CDR1 as SGHDT and CDR2 as YYEEEE. CDR3 bases: TGTGCCAGCAGCTCTCCGGGACTAGCGGACAATGAGCAGTTCTTC. Protein: CASSSPGLADNEQFF. Supplemented by reference TRBV5-6 and TRBJ2-1, the full variable domain reads DAGVTQSPTHLIKTRGQQVTLRCSPKSGHDTVSWYQQALGQGPQFIFQYYEEEERQRGNFPDRFSGHQFPNYSSELNVNALLLGDSALYLCASSSPGLADNEQFFGPGTRLTVL.

This clonotype was picked up many times. The rearrangement links TRBV29-1 to TRBJ2-7; TRBD1 agrees at 10 bases. The trim removed 4 bases at V and 6 bases at J, leaving 6 bases unmatched. The germline V gene encodes CDR1 SQVTM and CDR2 ANQGSEA. This CDR3 spans 13 amino acids. The CDR3 DNA reads TGCAGCGTTGTGGGGACAGGGGTTGCCGAGCAGTACTTC. It yields the protein CSVVGTGVAEQYF.

This clonotype was recorded at least ten times. This sequence joins TRBV20-1 and TRBJ1-4; D uncertain. Germline-derived CDR1 and CDR2 are DFQATT and SNEGSKA (reference sequence). V dropped 6 bases and J dropped 0 bases, with 11 bases sitting between them. The CDR3 is 14 residues long. The CDR3 protein is CSATETTTNEKLFF. As DNA, the CDR3 is TGCAGTGCAACCGAGACAACAACTAATGAAAAACTGTTTTTT.

This clonotype was detected ten times or more. The chain is built from TRBV4-1 and TRBJ2-7; tentatively, D is TRBD1 (6 bases). Trimming cost V 4 bases and J 2 bases, with 15 bases left between them. Germline CDR1 is MGHRA and CDR2 is YSYEKL. CDR3 length: 15 amino acids. The CDR3 DNA reads as TGCGCCAGCAGCCGGACAGATCAGGGTCCCTACGAGCAGTACTTC. Protein product: CASSRTDQGPYEQYF.

This clonotype has a count of ten or more. V usage is TRBV12-3 or TRBV12-4 and J usage is TRBJ1-1; weak D call: TRBD1 (5 bases). The CDR3 is made up of 13 amino acids. V was trimmed by 2 bases and J by 10 bases, leaving 14 bases between them. CDR3 sequence reads: CASSLRGDFGAFF. The CDR3 DNA sequence: TGTGCCAGCAGTTTAAGGGGCGATTTCGGAGCTTTCTTT.

The gene calls are TRBV18 and TRBJ2-7; D may be TRBD1 (6 bases). Germline loops: CDR1 KGHSH, CDR2 LQKENI. The CDR3 totals 14 residues. Trimming left V 3 bases short and J 7 bases short, with 16 bases between. DNA for the CDR3: TGTGCCAGCTCACCTGGACAGAAATTTGGGGAGCAGTACTTC. Translated, it gives CASSPGQKFGEQYF. Supplemented by reference TRBV18 and TRBJ2-7, the full variable domain reads NAGVMQNPRHLVRRRGQEARLRCSPMKGHSHVYWYRQLPEEGLKFMVYLQKENIIDESGMPKERFSAEFPKEGPSILRIQQVVRGDSAAYFCASSPGQKFGEQYFGPGTRLTVT.

V is TRBV4-1 and J is TRBJ2-5, with 14 bases lining up with TRBD2. J lost 0 bases, V lost 2 bases, and 5 bases had no gene match. CDR3 length: 18 residues. Germline CDR1 MGHRA, CDR2 YSYEKL. The CDR3 region is CASSQLGLAGAHQETQYF. In DNA form, the CDR3 reads TGCGCCAGCAGCCAACTGGGACTAGCGGGGGCCCACCAAGAGACCCAGTACTTC.

The chain couples TRBV7-3 to TRBJ2-1, with TRBD2 as a possible D gene (6 bases). The germline gives CDR1 SGHTA, CDR2 FQGTGA. The CDR3 sequence is 11 residues long. V was clipped by 5 bases and J by 9 bases, with 8 bases between them. Here the CDR3 reads CASSPGGEQFF. Written as DNA, the CDR3 is TGTGCCAGCAGCCCCGGGGGTGAGCAGTTCTTC.

The chain uses TRBV9 and TRBJ1-5; D perhaps matches TRBD1 (5 bases). Germline lookup yields CDR1 SGDLS and CDR2 YYNGEE. V lost 4 bases, J lost 6 bases, and 14 bases lay in between. This CDR3 is 14 amino acids long. DNA for the CDR3: TGTGCCAGCAGCCCTGACAGTAGAGGTCAGCCCCAGCATTTT. Translated: CASSPDSRGQPQHF.

The CDR3 region has the DNA TGTGCCAGCACCTCGGGGAAACCTGAAAATCAGCCCCAGCATTTT. Protein sequence: CASTSGKPENQPQHF. The chain has TRBV12-3 or TRBV12-4 and TRBJ1-5, with no clear D. Trimming stripped 7 bases from V and 4 bases from J, with 17 bases between. CDR3 size: 15 residues.

In this sample, this clonotype turned up many times. This chain uses TRBV7-9 with TRBJ1-2, with TRBD1 matching over 9 bases. Losses at the gene ends were 6 bases for V and 4 bases for J; bases not matched to a gene: 3. The V gene's germline CDR1 is SEHNR and CDR2 FQNEAQ (reference sequence). CDR3 length: 13 residues. The DNA for the CDR3 is TGTGCCAGCAGACCGACAGGGGGCTATGGCTACACCTTC. Amino acid sequence: CASRPTGGYGYTF.

This clonotype was counted many times. J is TRBJ2-3 and V is TRBV29-1; perhaps D is TRBD1 or TRBD2 (5 bases each). The germline V gene encodes CDR1 SQVTM and CDR2 ANQGSEA. CDR3 length equals 16 residues. Trimming shortened V by 5 bases and J by 1 base, and 19 bases separated the two germline ends. CDR3 in amino acids: CSVRGVLEGGTDTQYF. CDR3 bases: TGCAGCGTTCGGGGTGTGCTCGAAGGGGGCACAGATACGCAGTATTTT.

CDR3 sequence reads: CASSPKDRGATDTQYF. The CDR3 DNA follows: TGTGCCAGCAGCCCAAAGGACAGGGGGGCAACAGATACGCAGTATTTT. This chain links TRBV7-9 with TRBJ2-3; 10 nucleotides align to TRBD1. In germline, CDR1 is SEHNR, CDR2 FQNEAQ (reference sequence). This CDR3 is 16 amino acids long. The junction had 8 bases not matched to a gene; V was cut back by 5 bases and J by 3 bases.

The table lists this clonotype with a few counts. V is TRBV7-2 and J is TRBJ2-3, with 11 bases matching TRBD2. The germline gives CDR1 SGHTA, CDR2 FQGNSA. This CDR3 has 17 amino acids. J lost 7 bases, V lost 5 bases, and 14 bases had no gene match. The CDR3 nucleotides read TGTGCCAGCAGCCCCGGAGGGCTAGCGGGGGGCGGAAATACGCAGTATTTT. Protein sequence: CASSPGGLAGGGNTQYF. Full variable domain (remainder filled in from reference TRBV7-2 and TRBJ2-3): GAGVSQSPSNKVTEKGKDVELRCDPISGHTALYWYRQSLGQGLEFLIYFQGNSAPDKSGLPSDRFSAERTGGSVSTLTIQRTQQEDSAVYLCASSPGGLAGGGNTQYFGPGTRLTVL.

This clonotype was counted ten times or more. The rearrangement uses TRBV12-3 or TRBV12-4 and TRBJ1-3; a possible D gene is TRBD1 (5 bases). The CDR3 sequence is 13 residues long. V dropped 5 bases and J dropped 9 bases, with 14 bases sitting between them. CDR3 DNA: TGTGCCAGCAGTCTAACAGGCTCAGGCACCATATATTTT. Encoded protein: CASSLTGSGTIYF.

This clonotype was picked up a small number of times. The CDR3 DNA follows: TGTGCCAGCAGCTTACTGGCTAGCGGGGGTAGCGAGCAGTACTTC. As protein: CASSLLASGGSEQYF. The chain is built from TRBV7-6 and TRBJ2-7; 10 bases fit TRBD2. The V segment lost 2 bases and the J segment 6 bases; nucleotides outside the gene matches: 7. Per germline, CDR1 SGHVS and CDR2 FNYEAQ. The CDR3 loop spans 15 amino acids.

This clonotype was seen a handful of times. This sequence joins TRBV12-3 or TRBV12-4 and TRBJ1-3, with TRBD1 matching over 7 bases. Trimming cost V 6 bases and J 6 bases; bases outside gene matches: 5. CDR3 length equals 13 residues. This chain's CDR3 is CASSLTGTNTIYF. The CDR3 DNA reads as TGTGCCAGCAGCTTGACAGGGACAAACACCATATATTTT.

Comment on this clonotype: A read error is possible here, since a much larger clone lies one base away. This chain joins TRBV6-4 and TRBJ2-1; the match to TRBD1 covers 8 bases. This CDR3 spans 16 amino acids. CDR1 is MRHNA, CDR2 SNTAGT, per germline. As DNA, the CDR3 is TGTGCCAGCGGTGACCGTTGGACAGGGACCTACAATGAGCAGTTCTTC. As protein: CASGDRWTGTYNEQFF.

This clonotype was detected ten times or more. The rearrangement uses TRBV11-2 and TRBJ2-7; a weak D match, TRBD1 (5 bases). Trimming removed 5 bases from V and 2 bases from J, with 16 bases in between. This CDR3 is 15 amino acids long. Germline assignment: CDR1 SGHAT and CDR2 FQNNGV. The CDR3 is CASSPDSLPAYEQYF. The CDR3 region has the DNA TGTGCCAGCAGCCCCGACAGCCTCCCGGCCTACGAGCAGTACTTC.

The chain has TRBV12-3 or TRBV12-4 and TRBJ2-1; maybe TRBD2 (6 bases). V was trimmed by 5 bases and J by 6 bases, leaving 14 bases between them. This CDR3 is 14 amino acids long. The CDR3: CASSTQGLVNEQFF. In DNA form, the CDR3 reads TGTGCCAGCAGTACCCAGGGACTCGTCAATGAGCAGTTCTTC.

The sample holds many counts of this clonotype. This CDR3 reads CSARQGGTEAFF. In DNA, the CDR3 is TGCAGTGCTAGACAGGGGGGAACTGAAGCTTTCTTT. This chain links TRBV20-1 with TRBJ1-1; 7 bases are shared with TRBD1. CDR3 size: 12 residues. CDR1 is DFQATT, CDR2 SNEGSKA, per germline (reference sequence). J was trimmed by 5 bases and V by 2 bases; bases with no gene match: 2.

The V and J genes are TRBV7-2 and TRBJ2-7; tentatively, D is TRBD1 (5 bases). V was clipped by 5 bases and J by 6 bases, with 14 bases between them. This CDR3 spans 13 amino acids. CDR1 and CDR2 (germline): SGHTA, FQGNSA. This CDR3 is CASSNYWGSEQYF. The CDR3 nucleotides read TGTGCCAGCAGCAACTATTGGGGCAGCGAGCAGTACTTC.

The chain links TRBV15 to TRBJ2-7; D remains ambiguous. CDR1 and CDR2 from the germline V gene are LNHNV and YYDKDF (reference sequence). Trimming shortened V by 5 bases and J by 5 bases, and 13 bases separated the two germline ends. CDR3 length equals 13 residues. This CDR3 reads CATSSKRNHEQYF. The CDR3 nucleotides read TGTGCCACCAGCTCCAAGAGAAACCACGAGCAGTACTTC.

Here the CDR3 reads CASSLTGISNYGYTF. CDR3 nucleotides: TGTGCCAGCAGTCTAACGGGGATTTCTAACTATGGCTACACCTTC. The genes are TRBV6-1 and TRBJ1-2; D unclear. Trimming took 5 bases from V and 0 from J, leaving 13 bases between them. The CDR3 contains 15 residues. Germline CDR1 and CDR2: MNHNS and SASEGT.

CDR3 in DNA: TGCAGTGCCAAAGCGTCAGGGAACACCGGGGAGCTGTTTTTT. The encoded protein is CSAKASGNTGELFF. The rearrangement links TRBV20-1 to TRBJ2-2; D ambiguous. This CDR3 comprises 14 residues. V lost 6 bases to trimming and J lost 1 base, with 12 bases between them. Germline V gene lookup returns CDR1 DFQATT and CDR2 SNEGSKA (reference sequence).